These 30 T cell receptor beta chains were all obtained from the same sample, sequenced in a study of blood T cell dynamics during melanoma immunotherapy. Specified time point: pre-treatment baseline. The protocol was immunoSEQ multiplex PCR, while the TCRdb copy is restricted to in-frame clones and leaves out a portion. The repertoire holds 7,000 or so clones, with 80% to 85% as singletons. The specimen comprised blood, sampled from a patient treated with checkpoint blockade. These receptor sequences come from a human donor with melanoma.

The chain combines TRBV27 with TRBJ1-1; TRBD1 matches at 7 bases. Germline V gives CDR1 MNHEY, CDR2 SMNVEV (reference sequence). There are 15 residues in the CDR3. Trimming took 6 bases from V and 1 from J; bases not matched to a gene: 8. CDR3 loop: CASRLTGQPNTEAFF. The CDR3 DNA is TGTGCCAGCAGGTTAACGGGACAGCCGAACACTGAAGCTTTCTTT.

This clone was picked up a small number of times. The chain combines TRBV11-2 with TRBJ2-7; no definite D call. The CDR3 runs 13 residues. V was shortened by 1 base and J by 7 bases, with 11 bases between the two germline ends. Germline CDR1 SGHAT, CDR2 FQNNGV. CDR3 sequence: CASSLAHILEQYF. The CDR3 DNA reads TGTGCCAGCAGCTTAGCCCATATCCTGGAGCAGTACTTC. Variable domain in full (rest from reference TRBV11-2 and TRBJ2-7): EAGVAQSPRYKIIEKRQSVAFWCNPISGHATLYWYQQILGQGPKLLIQFQNNGVVDDSQLPKDRFSAERLKGVDSTLKIQPAKLEDSAVYLCASSLAHILEQYFGPGTRLTVT.

This clone came up once. V and J are TRBV2 and TRBJ1-4; TRBD1 is a possible D gene (5 bases). V was cut by 4 bases and J by 3 bases, with 9 bases left in between. CDR3 length: 14 residues. Germline V lookup: CDR1 SNHLY, CDR2 FYNNEI. CDR3: CASSVGGSNEKLFF. Written as DNA, the CDR3 is TGTGCCAGCAGTGTCGGGGGATCTAATGAAAAACTGTTTTTT.

The V and J genes are TRBV27 and TRBJ1-2, with 7 bases matching TRBD1. With V trimmed by 5 bases and J by 6 bases, 15 bases remained unmatched. This CDR3 has 16 amino acids. Per the germline V gene, CDR1 is MNHEY and CDR2 is SMNVEV (reference sequence). The CDR3 DNA sequence: TGTGCCAGCAGTCCGTGGGCAGGGGGATCGGGGGATGGCTACACCTTC. It is translated as CASSPWAGGSGDGYTF.

The V call is TRBV7-9, the J call TRBJ2-7; TRBD2 aligns across 7 bases. Germline V gene sequence: CDR1 SEHNR, CDR2 FQNEAQ (reference sequence). The V gene end was trimmed by 7 bases and the J gene end by 1 base; junction bases not matched to a gene: 13. The CDR3 has 16 residues. CDR3 amino acids: CASTTTRGRESYEQYF. In DNA form, the CDR3 reads TGTGCCAGCACCACGACTCGGGGGAGGGAATCCTACGAGCAGTACTTC.

This chain joins TRBV12-5 and TRBJ2-1; D is ambiguous. V was clipped by 1 base and J by 0 bases, with 16 bases between them. This CDR3 contains 18 residues. Germline V CDR1 and CDR2: LGHNT, FRNRAP. The CDR3 reads CASGLGTSWESSYNEQFF. CDR3 DNA sequence: TGTGCTAGTGGTTTGGGAACTTCGTGGGAAAGCTCCTACAATGAGCAGTTCTTC.

The gene calls are TRBV5-1 and TRBJ2-7; a possible D gene is TRBD2 (6 bases). This CDR3 is built from 13 residues. Germline V lookup: CDR1 SGHRS, CDR2 YFSETQ. Here the CDR3 reads CGPPGGEAYEQYF. DNA of the CDR3: TGCGGTCCTCCTGGAGGGGAAGCCTACGAGCAGTACTTC.

The chain is built from TRBV10-3 and TRBJ2-7, with 9 bases that match TRBD1. Trimming took 2 bases from V and 4 from J; bases not matched to a gene: 9. The CDR3 has 16 residues. Germline CDR1 ENHRY, CDR2 SYGVKD. CDR3 bases: TGTGCCATCAGTGAGGGTGGACAGGGGCCCAGGTACGAGCAGTACTTC. It encodes CAISEGGQGPRYEQYF.

This clone was counted only a few times. The genes are TRBV6-4 and TRBJ2-1; D call uncertain. The CDR3 has 14 residues. V was clipped by 2 bases and J by 10 bases, with 15 bases between them. Per the germline V gene, CDR1 is MRHNA and CDR2 is SNTAGT. The CDR3 region has the DNA TGTGCCAGCAGTGACGGGGAAGACCTGGGGGAGCAGTTCTTC. It specifies CASSDGEDLGEQFF.

The rearrangement joins TRBV30 to TRBJ1-4, with 7 bases fitting TRBD1. Trimming at V came to 1 base and at J to 1 base, leaving 15 bases not matched to a gene. This CDR3 region has 19 residues. CDR1 is GTSNPN and CDR2 is SVGIG in the germline V gene (reference sequence). The CDR3: CAWSAYTGDLTGTNEKLFF. The CDR3 DNA follows: TGTGCCTGGAGTGCGTACACAGGGGATTTAACGGGAACTAATGAAAAACTGTTTTTT.

The rearrangement links TRBV28 to TRBJ2-5; 7 bases fit TRBD1. The J call may be incorrect, as the DNA end agrees better with TRBJ2-7. The length of the CDR3 is 15 residues. Germline CDR1 is MDHEN and CDR2 is SYDVKM. The CDR3 region has the DNA TGTGCCAGCAGCCCCCATGCAACAGGGGTCCACGAGCAGTACTTC. Residues: CASSPHATGVHEQYF.

This clone has more than one count but fewer than ten. The chain is built from TRBV21-1 and TRBJ1-2; the table assigns TRBD1, which was not confirmed against the DNA. TRBV21-1 is flagged as a pseudogene. The CDR3 covers 14 residues. The CDR3 nucleotides are TGTGCCAGCAGCCTCTGCCGCCAGTGCCATGGCTACACCTTC. It codes for CASSLCRQCHGYTF.

The chain carries TRBV27 and TRBJ1-4; D gene unclear. This CDR3 is built from 11 residues. The V end was cut by 7 bases, the J end by 3 bases, with 3 bases between. CDR1 and CDR2 (germline): MNHEY, SMNVEV (reference sequence). CDR3 sequence (DNA): TGTGCCAGCAAATCTAATGAAAAACTGTTTTTT. It specifies CASKSNEKLFF.

The genes are TRBV5-1 and TRBJ2-7; D unresolved. Trimming pared 0 bases from V and 2 bases from J, leaving 3 bases between. The CDR3 consists of 12 residues. The germline gives CDR1 SGHRS, CDR2 YFSETQ. The CDR3 loop is CASSLGTYEQYF. DNA for the CDR3: TGCGCCAGCAGCTTGGGCACCTACGAGCAGTACTTC.

This chain joins TRBV27 and TRBJ1-6, with TRBD1 identical over 8 bases. This CDR3 spans 15 amino acids. V was clipped by 8 bases and J by 4 bases; unmatched bases: 7. CDR1 and CDR2 (germline): MNHEY, SMNVEV (reference sequence). CDR3 nucleotides: TGTGCCAGCGGCTCGACAGGGGATTATAATTCACCCCTCCACTTT. It codes for CASGSTGDYNSPLHF.

The genes are TRBV5-1 and TRBJ1-6; tentatively, D is TRBD1 (5 bases). This CDR3 contains 14 residues. Trimming shortened V by 3 bases and J by 6 bases, and 10 bases separated the two germline ends. The germline gives CDR1 SGHRS, CDR2 YFSETQ. In DNA, the CDR3 is TGCGCCAGCAGCTCCGGGACTAGTAATTCACCCCTCCACTTT. Encoded protein: CASSSGTSNSPLHF.

The gene calls are TRBV7-9 and TRBJ2-7; D might be TRBD2 (6 bases). Trimming stripped 0 bases from V and 2 bases from J, with 14 bases between. The CDR3 covers 16 residues. Germline assignment: CDR1 SEHNR and CDR2 FQNEAQ (reference sequence). The CDR3 here is CASSLALATRTYEQYF. The CDR3 DNA reads as TGTGCCAGCAGCTTAGCGCTAGCGACACGCACCTACGAGCAGTACTTC.

Points on this clone: The junction departs from germline at one end; a sequencing error may be responsible. The V and J genes are TRBV6-4 and TRBJ2-7; 7 bases are shared with TRBD2. CDR3 length equals 15 residues. CDR1 MRHNA and CDR2 SNTAGT come from the germline V gene. The CDR3 loop is CASSYSGRPSYEQYF. The CDR3 DNA reads TGTGCCAGCAGTTACTCCGGGAGGCCCTCCTACGAGCAGTACTTC.

This rearrangement joins TRBV20-1 to TRBJ2-7; no clear D gene. Trimming removed 1 base from V and 7 bases from J, with 8 bases in between. Germline V gene lookup returns CDR1 DFQATT and CDR2 SNEGSKA (reference sequence). The CDR3 has 11 amino acids. For the CDR3, the DNA is TGCAGTGCTAGAGTGACTCGGGAGCAGTACTTC. This sequence encodes CSARVTREQYF.

The chain couples TRBV27 to TRBJ2-7, with D unclear. This CDR3 spans 11 amino acids. The ends were cut back, 2 bases at V and 3 bases at J, with 2 bases in the middle. Looked up from germline, CDR1 is MNHEY and CDR2 is SMNVEV (reference sequence). The CDR3 sequence: CASSLIYEQYF. For the CDR3, the DNA is TGTGCCAGCAGTTTAATCTACGAGCAGTACTTC.

V and J are TRBV19 and TRBJ2-3; the D gene is possibly TRBD2 (5 bases). Trimming stripped 6 bases from V and 2 bases from J, with 15 bases between. Germline V gene lookup returns CDR1 LNHDA and CDR2 SQIVND (reference sequence). The CDR3 contains 15 residues. CDR3 region: CASSGIEGSTDTQYF. CDR3 in DNA: TGTGCCAGTAGCGGGATAGAGGGCTCCACAGATACGCAGTATTTT.

The J gene is TRBJ2-7, the V gene TRBV7-2, with D perhaps TRBD1 or TRBD2 (6 bases each). Germline V gene data show CDR1 as SGHTA and CDR2 as FQGNSA. V shed 5 bases and J shed 0 bases, with 14 bases lying between them. The CDR3 length is 15 residues. The CDR3 loop reads CASSPSGAGSYEQYF. As DNA, the CDR3 is TGTGCCAGCAGCCCCTCGGGGGCTGGCTCCTACGAGCAGTACTTC.

The chain links TRBV19 to TRBJ1-5, with a weak D call TRBD1 (6 bases). Trimming took off 9 bases at V and 0 bases at J, with 30 bases between the two ends. The CDR3 is 20 residues long. CDR1 and CDR2 from the germline V gene are LNHDA and SQIVND (reference sequence). The CDR3 is CASKRRGGSAVPYSNQPQHF. The CDR3 DNA reads as TGTGCCAGCAAACGGAGGGGGGGCTCGGCGGTACCCTATAGCAATCAGCCCCAGCATTTT.

This chain uses TRBV18 with TRBJ2-7, with D hard to call. The CDR3 has 14 residues. V was shortened by 3 bases and J by 0 bases, with 9 bases between the two germline ends. The germline gives CDR1 KGHSH, CDR2 LQKENI. CDR3 bases: TGTGCCAGCTCACCCGATGCTAGCTCCTACGAGCAGTACTTC. Its translation: CASSPDASSYEQYF.

CDR3 DNA sequence: TGTGCCAGCAGCTTAGCTATAGCGGGAGAGGGCAATGAGCAGTTCTTC. It translates to CASSLAIAGEGNEQFF. The J gene is TRBJ2-1, the V gene TRBV7-2, with 9 nucleotides matching TRBD2. This CDR3 has 16 amino acids. V trimming: 0 bases; J trimming: 6 bases; junction bases outside the gene matches: 6. Germline-derived CDR1 and CDR2 are SGHTA and FQGNSA.

This rearrangement joins TRBV20-1 to TRBJ1-5, with D possibly matching TRBD1 (6 bases). Germline lookup yields CDR1 DFQATT and CDR2 SNEGSKA (reference sequence). The CDR3 spans 11 residues. V was trimmed by 6 bases and J by 5 bases, leaving 8 bases between them. Written as DNA, the CDR3 is TGCAGTGCCTACAGGGATCAGCCCCAGCATTTT. This translates into CSAYRDQPQHF.

V is TRBV7-6 and J is TRBJ2-7; 13 nucleotides align to TRBD2. The ends lost 5 bases at V and 5 bases at J; junction bases unmatched: 6. The CDR3 covers 15 residues. CDR1 SGHVS and CDR2 FNYEAQ come from the germline V gene. The CDR3 loop is CASSPSGLAGNEQYF. CDR3 sequence (DNA): TGTGCCAGCAGCCCGTCGGGACTAGCGGGAAACGAGCAGTACTTC.

V gene TRBV7-2 combines with J gene TRBJ2-7; D is ambiguous. The CDR3 length is 15 residues. Per germline, CDR1 SGHTA and CDR2 FQGNSA. V lost 0 bases and J lost 6, with 15 bases in between. Written as DNA, the CDR3 is TGTGCCAGCAGCTTAGCTTCTACCTCGCTCTCCGAGCAGTACTTC. It specifies CASSLASTSLSEQYF.

This chain uses TRBV2 with TRBJ1-1; tentatively, D is TRBD1 (5 bases). Trimming took 1 base from V and 10 from J, leaving 13 bases between them. The V gene's germline CDR1 is SNHLY and CDR2 FYNNEI. The CDR3 is made up of 13 amino acids. Here the CDR3 reads CASSEGAGATAFF. CDR3 nucleotides: TGTGCCAGCAGTGAAGGCGCTGGGGCTACAGCTTTCTTT.

This clone appeared a few times. This chain connects TRBV6-4 to TRBJ1-6; the match to TRBD1 covers 10 bases. Looked up from germline, CDR1 is MRHNA and CDR2 is SNTAGT. Trimming cost V 0 bases and J 7 bases; bases outside gene matches: 0. The CDR3 has 15 amino acids. In DNA form, the CDR3 reads TGTGCCAGCAGTGACTCGACAGGGGGCAATTCACCCCTCCACTTT. This translates into CASSDSTGGNSPLHF.